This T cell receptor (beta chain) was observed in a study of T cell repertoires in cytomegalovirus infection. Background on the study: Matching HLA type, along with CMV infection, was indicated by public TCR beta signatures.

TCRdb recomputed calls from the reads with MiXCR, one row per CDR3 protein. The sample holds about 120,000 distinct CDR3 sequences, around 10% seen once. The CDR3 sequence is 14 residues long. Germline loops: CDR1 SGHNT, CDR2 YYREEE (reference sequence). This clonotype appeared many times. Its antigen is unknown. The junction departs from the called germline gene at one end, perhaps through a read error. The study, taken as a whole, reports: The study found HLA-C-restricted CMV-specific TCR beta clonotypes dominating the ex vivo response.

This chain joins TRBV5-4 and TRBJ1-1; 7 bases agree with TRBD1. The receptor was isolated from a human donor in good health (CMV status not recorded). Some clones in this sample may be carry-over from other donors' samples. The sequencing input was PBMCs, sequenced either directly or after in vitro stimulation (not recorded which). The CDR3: CASGLGTVNTEAFF. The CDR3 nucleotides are TGTGCCAGCGGCTTAGGGACAGTGAACACTGAAGCTTTCTTT.